Each of the 18 T cell receptor beta chains below was sequenced from the same sample in a study of cytomegalovirus exposure and HLA in healthy donors. Amplification used 60 Vbeta primers and 13 Jbeta primers. Profiled with immunoSEQ multiplex PCR; TCRdb holds only in-frame clones, not every one. The sample carries 150,000 to 200,000 clones, 70% to 80% recorded once. Sequenced: PBMCs. The receptor set was obtained from a woman aged 30 to 39 in good health and CMV-seropositive.

The sample holds one count of this clone. One end of the junction fails to match germline, which may point to a read error. The V gene is TRBV7-9, the J gene TRBJ2-7, with D perhaps matching TRBD1 (7 bases). From germline, CDR1 is SEHNR and CDR2 FQNEAQ (reference sequence). The CDR3 has 15 residues. CDR3 loop: CSSSLARGQPYEQYF. The CDR3 DNA sequence: TGTTCCAGCAGCTTAGCGCGGGGACAGCCCTACGAGCAGTACTTC.

About this clone: The same CDR3 arises from other DNA sequences in this sample as well. The chain combines TRBV10-3 with TRBJ2-5; no clear D gene. Trimming shortened V by 9 bases and J by 6 bases, and 11 bases separated the two germline ends. This CDR3 has 11 amino acids. Germline CDR1 and CDR2: ENHRY and SYGVKD. CDR3 DNA: TGTGCCATTAGTCCTGGCCAGACCCAGTACTTC. This gives the protein CAISPGQTQYF.

V usage is TRBV7-2 and J usage is TRBJ1-2; no firm D call. The CDR3 runs to 14 residues. Germline V gene data show CDR1 as SGHTA and CDR2 as FQGNSA. V dropped 6 bases and J dropped 4 bases, with 15 bases sitting between them. The CDR3 reads CASSSYRAAYGYTF. The CDR3 DNA follows: TGTGCCAGCAGTTCTTACCGAGCGGCCTATGGCTACACCTTC.

The chain joins TRBV6-6 to TRBJ2-7, with a tentative D call TRBD2 (6 bases). The CDR3 spans 12 residues. Germline CDR1 MNHNY, CDR2 SVGAGI (reference sequence). Between the trimmed V and J ends, which lost 6 bases and 3 bases, there was a span of 9 bases. The CDR3 loop is CASRTGDYEQYF. In DNA form, the CDR3 reads TGTGCCAGCAGAACGGGGGACTACGAGCAGTACTTC.

The CDR3 spells CASSPGGPTNEKLFF. CDR3 DNA: TGTGCCAGCAGTCCAGGGGGTCCAACTAATGAAAAACTGTTTTTT. The V gene is TRBV28, the J gene TRBJ1-4; 7 bases fit TRBD1. J lost 0 bases, V lost 5 bases, and 3 bases had no gene match. Germline values: CDR1 MDHEN, CDR2 SYDVKM. The CDR3 loop spans 15 amino acids.

The gene calls are TRBV27 and TRBJ1-2; possible D gene TRBD1, 6 bases. This CDR3 is 14 amino acids long. Per the germline V gene, CDR1 is MNHEY and CDR2 is SMNVEV (reference sequence). V lost 6 bases to trimming and J lost 5 bases, with 16 bases between them. CDR3 residues: CASREDSSRYGYTF. In DNA form, the CDR3 reads TGTGCCAGCAGGGAGGACAGCTCTCGGTATGGCTACACCTTC.

The chain employs TRBV28 and TRBJ1-6; a weak D match, TRBD1 (6 bases). V lost 7 bases to trimming and J lost 8 bases, with 24 bases between them. CDR1 and CDR2 (germline): MDHEN, SYDVKM. CDR3 size: 17 residues. The CDR3 loop is CASTIDRFNREYSPLHF. For the CDR3, the DNA is TGTGCCAGCACCATAGACAGGTTTAATCGCGAGTATTCACCCCTCCACTTT.

V is TRBV7-2 and J is TRBJ1-1; D gene uncertain. The CDR3 has 13 residues. The V gene lost 5 bases and the J gene lost 7 bases, with 14 bases spanning the gap. CDR1 and CDR2 (germline): SGHTA, FQGNSA. The CDR3, as DNA: TGTGCCAGCAGCGGGAGGACGGGCGGTGAAGCTTTCTTT. Translating it yields CASSGRTGGEAFF.

In its sample, this clone was seen a few times. This chain links TRBV7-9 with TRBJ2-7; the match to TRBD2 covers 9 bases. Germline assignment: CDR1 SEHNR and CDR2 FQNEAQ (reference sequence). J gave up 1 base and V 1 base, and 8 bases lay outside the gene matches. The CDR3 is 17 residues long. CDR3 sequence reads: CASSLVGGSGGSYEQYF. The CDR3 DNA sequence: TGTGCCAGCAGCTTAGTAGGCGGTAGCGGGGGTTCCTACGAGCAGTACTTC.

V and J are TRBV29-1 and TRBJ1-2, with no clear D. CDR1 and CDR2 from the germline V gene are SQVTM and ANQGSEA. Trimming pared 0 bases from V and 7 bases from J, leaving 9 bases between. CDR3 length equals 12 residues. CDR3 coding DNA: TGCAGCGTTGAAGAGAGTTACCGTGGCTACACCTTC. Amino acids: CSVEESYRGYTF. Using reference TRBV29-1 and TRBJ1-2 for the parts outside the CDR3, the full variable domain is SAVISQKPSRDICQRGTSLTIQCQVDSQVTMMFWYRQQPGQSLTLIATANQGSEATYESGFVIDKFPISRPNLTFSTLTVSNMSPEDSSIYLCSVEESYRGYTFGSGTRLTVV.

The rearrangement uses TRBV19 and TRBJ1-3; TRBD1 agrees at 9 bases. CDR1 is LNHDA and CDR2 is SQIVND in the germline V gene (reference sequence). CDR3 size: 15 residues. The V and J ends lost 9 bases and 4 bases, in that order; junction bases with no gene match: 10. CDR3 protein: CASETDRGLGNTIYF. The CDR3 DNA reads as TGTGCCAGCGAAACGGACAGGGGATTAGGAAACACCATATATTTT.

The chain links TRBV13 to TRBJ2-1; tentative D call: TRBD2 (6 bases). CDR3 size: 15 residues. Germline V gives CDR1 PRHDT, CDR2 FYEKMQ (reference sequence). V dropped 5 bases and J dropped 6 bases, with 17 bases sitting between them. The CDR3 bases are TGTGCCAGCAGCAAGGAGGGGATGAGTGGCAATGAGCAGTTCTTC. This encodes CASSKEGMSGNEQFF. The whole variable domain, remainder taken from reference TRBV13 and TRBJ2-1, is AAGVIQSPRHLIKEKRETATLKCYPIPRHDTVYWYQQGPGQDPQFLISFYEKMQSDKGSIPDRFSAQQFSDYHSELNMSSLELGDSALYFCASSKEGMSGNEQFFGPGTRLTVL.

CDR3 sequence: CASSLGDSTNQPQHF. The CDR3 DNA reads TGCGCCAGCAGCCTCGGGGACAGTACCAATCAGCCCCAGCATTTT. The rearrangement uses TRBV5-1 and TRBJ1-5, with TRBD1 matching over 7 bases. The CDR3 is 15 amino acids. The germline V gene encodes CDR1 SGHRS and CDR2 YFSETQ. Trimming at V came to 4 bases and at J to 3 bases, leaving 7 bases not matched to a gene.

The J gene is TRBJ1-2, the V gene TRBV7-2; 8 bases align to TRBD1. Unmatched junction bases numbered 9, after V lost 1 base and J lost 8 bases. Germline V gene lookup returns CDR1 SGHTA and CDR2 FQGNSA. The CDR3 length is 15 residues. CDR3 nucleotide sequence: TGTGCCAGCAGCTTAGAGGGGGCAGGGGGCAGGGGCTACACCTTC. It yields the protein CASSLEGAGGRGYTF.

A single count supports this clone. This sequence joins TRBV19 and TRBJ1-5, with no clear D. The V and J ends lost 5 bases and 8 bases respectively, with 19 bases between them. Germline values: CDR1 LNHDA, CDR2 SQIVND (reference sequence). The CDR3 is 15 residues long. The CDR3 is CASSSATGNWEPQHF. The CDR3 DNA follows: TGTGCCAGTAGTTCGGCAACGGGGAATTGGGAGCCCCAGCATTTT.

J is TRBJ2-5 and V is TRBV2; D is possibly TRBD1 (6 bases). Germline CDR1 reads SNHLY; CDR2 reads FYNNEI. The CDR3 has 14 residues. V was pared by 3 bases and J by 1 base, with 9 bases between. The CDR3, as DNA: TGTGCCAGCAGTGATGACAGGTCCCAAGAGACCCAGTACTTC. Its protein product is CASSDDRSQETQYF. Using reference TRBV2 and TRBJ2-5 for the parts outside the CDR3, the full variable domain is EPEVTQTPSHQVTQMGQEVILRCVPISNHLYFYWYRQILGQKVEFLVSFYNNEISEKSEIFDDQFSVERPDGSNFTLKIRSTKLEDSAMYFCASSDDRSQETQYFGPGTRLLVL.

This rearrangement joins TRBV5-4 to TRBJ2-3; TRBD1 aligns across 9 bases. The CDR3 extends over 15 amino acids. J gave up 0 bases and V 8 bases, and 7 bases lay outside the gene matches. Germline lookup yields CDR1 SGHNT and CDR2 YYREEE (reference sequence). The CDR3 here is CASGTGLGSTDTQYF. The CDR3 DNA reads as TGTGCCAGTGGGACAGGGTTAGGGAGCACAGATACGCAGTATTTT.

The chain is built from TRBV19 and TRBJ2-5, with D tentatively TRBD2 (6 bases). Germline assignment: CDR1 LNHDA and CDR2 SQIVND (reference sequence). This CDR3 has 13 amino acids. V was shortened by 5 bases and J by 5 bases, with 12 bases between the two germline ends. The CDR3 spells CASSPGVRETQYF. The CDR3 DNA reads TGTGCCAGTAGTCCGGGAGTTCGGGAGACCCAGTACTTC.